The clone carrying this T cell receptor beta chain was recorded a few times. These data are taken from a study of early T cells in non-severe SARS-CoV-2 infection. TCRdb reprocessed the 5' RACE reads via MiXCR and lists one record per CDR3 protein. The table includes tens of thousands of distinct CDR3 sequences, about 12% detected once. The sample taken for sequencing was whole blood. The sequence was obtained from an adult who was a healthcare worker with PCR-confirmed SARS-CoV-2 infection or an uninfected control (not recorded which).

DNA for the CDR3: TGCGCCAGCAGCACCCGCCCCGGGGGAGGGAACGAAAAACTGTTTTTT. The encoded protein is CASSTRPGGGNEKLFF. V and J are TRBV5-1 and TRBJ1-4; D is possibly TRBD1 (5 bases). This CDR3 spans 16 amino acids. The V end was cut by 4 bases, the J end by 8 bases, with 21 bases between. The germline V gene encodes CDR1 SGHRS and CDR2 YFSETQ.